The source of this T cell receptor (beta chain) is a study of blood T cell repertoires in COVID-19. Repertoires were generated with immunoSEQ multiplex PCR, while TCRdb's copy carries only in-frame clones and drops some. The sample holds approximately 150,000 clones, 75% to 90% seen once. CDR3 length: 14 residues. Germline CDR1 SGHKS, CDR2 YYEKEE (reference sequence). Trimming pared 4 bases from V and 4 bases from J, leaving 15 bases between. The clonotype originates from a man aged 60 to 69 with active or convalescent COVID-19. The V call is TRBV5-5, the J call TRBJ2-7; TRBD1 might be the D (6 bases). Material: peripheral blood. DNA for the CDR3: TGTGCCAGCAGCGTCCCCAACAGGGCTTACGAGCAGTACTTC. It yields the protein CASSVPNRAYEQYF. Variable domain in full (rest from reference TRBV5-5 and TRBJ2-7): DAGVTQSPTHLIKTRGQQVTLRCSPISGHKSVSWYQQVLGQGPQFIFQYYEKEERGRGNFPDRFSARQFPNYSSELNVNALLLGDSALYLCASSVPNRAYEQYFGPGTRLTVT.